The source of this TCR beta chain is a study of cytomegalovirus exposure and HLA in healthy donors. J was trimmed by 7 bases and V by 4 bases; bases with no gene match: 17. The CDR3 has 16 residues. Germline V gene sequence: CDR1 SQVTM, CDR2 ANQGSEA. Primers for the PCR totalled 60 Vbeta and 13 Jbeta. TCRdb's table, derived via immunoSEQ multiplex PCR, lists solely in-frame clones and lacks some. The repertoire holds 40,000 to 55,000 clones, with around 70% as singletons. The sequence came from a woman between 25 and 40 years old in good health and CMV-seronegative. Sequencing was performed on PBMCs. The chain recombines TRBV29-1 with TRBJ1-2; 8 positions match TRBD1. Written as DNA, the CDR3 is TGCAGCGTTGCGCGTGTCAGGGGGCGCCCCGAGGGTGGCTACACCTTC. Translating gives CSVARVRGRPEGGYTF. Variable domain in full (rest from reference TRBV29-1 and TRBJ1-2): SAVISQKPSRDICQRGTSLTIQCQVDSQVTMMFWYRQQPGQSLTLIATANQGSEATYESGFVIDKFPISRPNLTFSTLTVSNMSPEDSSIYLCSVARVRGRPEGGYTFGSGTRLTVV.